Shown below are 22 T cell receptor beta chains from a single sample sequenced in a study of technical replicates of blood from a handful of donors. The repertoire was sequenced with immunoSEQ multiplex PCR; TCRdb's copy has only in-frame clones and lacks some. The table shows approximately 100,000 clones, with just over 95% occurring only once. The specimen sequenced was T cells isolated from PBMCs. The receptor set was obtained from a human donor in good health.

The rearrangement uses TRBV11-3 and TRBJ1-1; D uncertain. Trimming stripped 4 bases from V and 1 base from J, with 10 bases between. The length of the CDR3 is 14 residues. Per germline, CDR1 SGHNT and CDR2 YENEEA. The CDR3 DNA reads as TGTGCCAGCAGCTCAGGTCTCGGGAACACTGAAGCTTTCTTT. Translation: CASSSGLGNTEAFF.

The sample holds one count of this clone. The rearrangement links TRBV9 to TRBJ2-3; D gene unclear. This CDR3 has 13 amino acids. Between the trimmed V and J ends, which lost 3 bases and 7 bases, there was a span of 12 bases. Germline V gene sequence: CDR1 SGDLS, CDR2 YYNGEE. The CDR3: CASSEQRLNTQYF. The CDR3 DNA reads TGTGCCAGCAGCGAGCAGAGACTGAATACGCAGTATTTT.

The CDR3 protein is CASSEVGQNLYGYTF. Here the CDR3 DNA reads TGTGCCAGCAGTGAAGTAGGACAGAACCTCTATGGCTACACCTTC. This chain joins TRBV6-1 and TRBJ1-2; D might be TRBD1 (6 bases). CDR3 length: 15 residues. Germline assignment: CDR1 MNHNS and CDR2 SASEGT. The V and J ends lost 1 base and 4 bases respectively, with 13 bases between them.

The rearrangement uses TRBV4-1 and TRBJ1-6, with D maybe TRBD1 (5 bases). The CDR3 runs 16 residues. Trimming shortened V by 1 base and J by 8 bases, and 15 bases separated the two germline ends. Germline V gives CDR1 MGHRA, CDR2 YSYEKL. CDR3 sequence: CASSQAGAGLDSPLHF. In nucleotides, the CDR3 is TGCGCCAGCAGCCAAGCGGGAGCAGGGTTGGATTCACCCCTCCACTTT.

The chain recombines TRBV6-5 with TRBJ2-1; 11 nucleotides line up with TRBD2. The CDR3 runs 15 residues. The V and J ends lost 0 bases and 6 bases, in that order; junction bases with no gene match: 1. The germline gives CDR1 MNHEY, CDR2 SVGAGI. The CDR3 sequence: CASSYSSGRANEQFF. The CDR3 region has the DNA TGTGCCAGCAGTTACTCTAGCGGGAGGGCCAATGAGCAGTTCTTC.

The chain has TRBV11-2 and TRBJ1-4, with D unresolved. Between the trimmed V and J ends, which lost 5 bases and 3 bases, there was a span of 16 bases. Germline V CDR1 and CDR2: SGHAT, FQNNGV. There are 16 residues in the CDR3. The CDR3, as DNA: TGTGCCAGCAGCCCAAAGTTGAACTCCCCTAATGAAAAACTGTTTTTT. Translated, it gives CASSPKLNSPNEKLFF.

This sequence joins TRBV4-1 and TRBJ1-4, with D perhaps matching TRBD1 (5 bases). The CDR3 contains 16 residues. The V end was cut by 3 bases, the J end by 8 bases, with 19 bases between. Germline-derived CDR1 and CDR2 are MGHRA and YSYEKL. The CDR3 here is CASSHHGERTSEKLFF. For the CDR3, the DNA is TGCGCCAGCAGCCACCACGGCGAAAGGACATCCGAAAAACTGTTTTTT.

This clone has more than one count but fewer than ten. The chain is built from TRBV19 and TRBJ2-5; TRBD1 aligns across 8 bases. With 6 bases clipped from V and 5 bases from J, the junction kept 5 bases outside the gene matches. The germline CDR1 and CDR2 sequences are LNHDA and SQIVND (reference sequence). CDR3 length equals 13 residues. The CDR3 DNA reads TGTGCCAGTAGCACAGGGGGTAGGGAGACCCAGTACTTC. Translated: CASSTGGRETQYF.

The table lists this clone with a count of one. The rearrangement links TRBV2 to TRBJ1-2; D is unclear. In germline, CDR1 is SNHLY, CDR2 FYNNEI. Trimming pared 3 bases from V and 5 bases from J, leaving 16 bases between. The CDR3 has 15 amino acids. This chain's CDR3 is CASSDRFTVTYGYTF. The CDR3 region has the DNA TGTGCCAGCAGTGATCGGTTCACCGTAACGTATGGCTACACCTTC.

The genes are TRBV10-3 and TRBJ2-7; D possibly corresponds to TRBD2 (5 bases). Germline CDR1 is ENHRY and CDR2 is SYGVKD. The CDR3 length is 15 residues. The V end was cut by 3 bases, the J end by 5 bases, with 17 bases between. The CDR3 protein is CAISDGVGSRNEQYF. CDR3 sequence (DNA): TGTGCCATCAGTGACGGGGTAGGATCGAGGAACGAGCAGTACTTC.

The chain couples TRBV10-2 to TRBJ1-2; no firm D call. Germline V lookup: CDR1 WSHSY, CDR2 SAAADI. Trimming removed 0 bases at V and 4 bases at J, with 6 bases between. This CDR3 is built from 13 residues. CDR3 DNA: TGCGCCAGCAGTGAGTCTTTCTTCTATGGCTACACCTTC. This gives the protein CASSESFFYGYTF.

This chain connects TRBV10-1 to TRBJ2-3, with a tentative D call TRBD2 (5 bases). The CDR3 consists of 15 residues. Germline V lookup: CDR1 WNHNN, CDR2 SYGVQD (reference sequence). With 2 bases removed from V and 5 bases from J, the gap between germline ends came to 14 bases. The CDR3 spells CASSEVGEGVDTQYF. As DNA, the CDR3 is TGCGCCAGCAGTGAGGTGGGAGAGGGCGTAGATACGCAGTATTTT.

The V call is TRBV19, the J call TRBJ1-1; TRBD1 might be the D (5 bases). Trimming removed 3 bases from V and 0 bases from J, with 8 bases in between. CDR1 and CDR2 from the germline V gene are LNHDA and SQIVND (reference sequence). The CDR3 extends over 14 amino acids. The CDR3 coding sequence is TGTGCCAGTAGTATTGGAGGGGTGAACACTGAAGCTTTCTTT. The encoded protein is CASSIGGVNTEAFF.

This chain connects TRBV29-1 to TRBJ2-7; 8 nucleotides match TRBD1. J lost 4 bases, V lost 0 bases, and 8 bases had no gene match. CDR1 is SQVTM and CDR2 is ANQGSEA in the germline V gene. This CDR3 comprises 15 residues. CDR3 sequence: CSVEDGPGGVYEQYF. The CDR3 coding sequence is TGCAGCGTTGAAGACGGTCCAGGGGGCGTTTACGAGCAGTACTTC.

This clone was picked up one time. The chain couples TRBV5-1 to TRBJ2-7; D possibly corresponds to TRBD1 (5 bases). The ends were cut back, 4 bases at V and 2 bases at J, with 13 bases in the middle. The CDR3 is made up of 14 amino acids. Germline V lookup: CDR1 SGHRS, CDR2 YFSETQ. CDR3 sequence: CASSPQGVPYEQYF. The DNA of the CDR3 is TGCGCCAGCAGCCCCCAGGGTGTCCCCTACGAGCAGTACTTC.

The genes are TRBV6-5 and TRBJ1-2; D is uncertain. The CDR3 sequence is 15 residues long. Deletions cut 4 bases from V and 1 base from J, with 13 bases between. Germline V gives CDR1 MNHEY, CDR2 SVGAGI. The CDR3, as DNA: TGTGCCAGCAGTTCGACCTTAGCGCTTAACTATGGCTACACCTTC. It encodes CASSSTLALNYGYTF.

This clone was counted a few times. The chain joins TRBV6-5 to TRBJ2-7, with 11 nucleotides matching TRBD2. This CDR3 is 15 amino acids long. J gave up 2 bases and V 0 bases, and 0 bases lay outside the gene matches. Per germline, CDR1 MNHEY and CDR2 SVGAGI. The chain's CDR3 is CASSYSSGGAYEQYF. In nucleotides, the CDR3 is TGTGCCAGCAGTTACTCTAGCGGGGGGGCCTACGAGCAGTACTTC.

Written as DNA, the CDR3 is TGCGCCAGCAGCCGAACGGGATCCTACGAGCAGTACTTC. Its protein is CASSRTGSYEQYF. The chain couples TRBV4-1 to TRBJ2-7, with D perhaps matching TRBD2 (5 bases). Germline V gene data show CDR1 as MGHRA and CDR2 as YSYEKL. This CDR3 contains 13 residues. V lost 4 bases, J lost 1 base, and 8 bases lay in between.

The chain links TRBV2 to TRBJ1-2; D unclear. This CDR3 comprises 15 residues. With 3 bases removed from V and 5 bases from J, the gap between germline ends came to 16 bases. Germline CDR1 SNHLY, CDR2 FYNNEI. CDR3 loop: CASSDHLQKSYGYTF. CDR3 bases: TGTGCCAGCAGTGATCACCTTCAGAAATCTTATGGCTACACCTTC. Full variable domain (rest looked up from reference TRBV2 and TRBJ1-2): EPEVTQTPSHQVTQMGQEVILRCVPISNHLYFYWYRQILGQKVEFLVSFYNNEISEKSEIFDDQFSVERPDGSNFTLKIRSTKLEDSAMYFCASSDHLQKSYGYTFGSGTRLTVV.

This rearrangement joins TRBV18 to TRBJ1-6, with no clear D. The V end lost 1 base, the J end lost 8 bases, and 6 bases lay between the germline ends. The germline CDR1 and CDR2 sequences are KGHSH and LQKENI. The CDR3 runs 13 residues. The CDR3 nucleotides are TGTGCCAGCTCACCACATTTCGATTCACCCCTCCACTTT. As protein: CASSPHFDSPLHF.

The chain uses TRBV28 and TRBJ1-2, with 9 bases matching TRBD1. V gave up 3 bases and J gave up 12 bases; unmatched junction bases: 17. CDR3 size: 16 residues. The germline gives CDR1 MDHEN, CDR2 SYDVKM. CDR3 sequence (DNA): TGTGCCAGCAGTTTCTCCCGCTGGGACAGGGAGGAAGGGAACACCTTC. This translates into CASSFSRWDREEGNTF.

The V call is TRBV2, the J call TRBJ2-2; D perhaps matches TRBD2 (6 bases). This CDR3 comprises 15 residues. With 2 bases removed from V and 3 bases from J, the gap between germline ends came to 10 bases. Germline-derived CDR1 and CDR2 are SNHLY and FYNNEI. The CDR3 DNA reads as TGTGCCAGCAGTGAACGGACGGGAGACACCGGGGAGCTGTTTTTT. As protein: CASSERTGDTGELFF.